A selection of T cell receptor beta chains follows, all from one sample in a study of blood T cell repertoires in COVID-19. The method was immunoSEQ multiplex PCR; TCRdb's version includes in-frame clones alone and lacks a portion of them. The sample records approximately 150,000 clones, about nine tenths being singletons. The sequenced sample was peripheral blood. These receptors all stem from a man aged 45-65 years who had recovered from COVID-19. Both conserved end residues are part of each CDR3. A D gene is named only where the DNA matches it firmly. Size values are once, few and many counts, or a class for expanded clones, and some rows have none.

v_call	j_call	clone_size	d_call	cdr3_nt	cdr3_aa
TRBV5-5	TRBJ2-7	.	TRBD1	TGTGCCAGCAGCGGAGGGACAGGGACCGTCGGAACCTACGAGCAGTACTTC	CASSGGTGTVGTYEQYF
TRBV10-2	TRBJ2-1	.	.	TGCGCCAGCAGTGACGGCCCCACCGGGGACAATGAGCAGTTCTTC	CASSDGPTGDNEQFF
TRBV30	TRBJ2-5	.	TRBD2	TGTGCCTGGAAAAGGAAACTAGCGGGGTACCAAGAGACCCAGTACTTC	CAWKRKLAGYQETQYF
TRBV3-1/TRBV3-2	TRBJ1-5	.	TRBD1	TGTGCCAGCAGCCAAATCTGTCGACAGGGGGCTCGGGGCAATCAGCCCCAGCATTTT	CASSQICRQGARGNQPQHF
TRBV4-3	TRBJ2-3	.	.	TGCGCCAGCAGCCAAGATGAGGGCCCTACCAGGGATACGCAGTATTTT	CASSQDEGPTRDTQYF
TRBV25-1	TRBJ2-7	.	TRBD2	TGTGCCAGCAGTGAATCGGTAGCGGGGGGCTACGAGCAGTACTTC	CASSESVAGGYEQYF
TRBV7-8	TRBJ2-5	.	TRBD2	TGTGCCAGCAGCTTAGGGGTTCTAGCGGGGGACTCACAAGAGACCCAGTACTTC	CASSLGVLAGDSQETQYF
TRBV11-1	TRBJ1-6	.	.	TGTGCCAGCAGCTTGGGCAGGGCTAATTCACCCCTCCACTTT	CASSLGRANSPLHF
TRBV19	TRBJ1-3	once	.	TGTGCCAGTAGTATCCGTGACACCATATATTTT	CASSIRDTIYF
TRBV6-5	TRBJ1-1	.	.	TGTGCCAGCACCACCGGGGGTCAAACTGAAGCTTTCTTT	CASTTGGQTEAFF
TRBV19	TRBJ1-2	.	.	TGTGCCAGTACTCCGGGACTCACAACTGGGGGCTACACCTTC	CASTPGLTTGGYTF
TRBV12-3/TRBV12-4	TRBJ2-7	.	.	TGTGCCAGCAGTTTGTCTGTCTACGAGCAGTACTTC	CASSLSVYEQYF
TRBV7-2	TRBJ1-5	.	.	TGTGCCAGCAGCTCCAGACGCCGGGGACAATATAGCAATCAGCCCCAGCATTTT	CASSSRRRGQYSNQPQHF
TRBV7-9	TRBJ2-7	once	TRBD1	TGTGCCAGCAGATCATTACGGGACAGGGCCGATGAGCAGTACTTC	CASRSLRDRADEQYF
TRBV4-2	TRBJ2-3	once	.	TGTGCCAGCAGCCGGGAGGCTAGGGGAATTCTGACAGATACGCAGTATTTT	CASSREARGILTDTQYF
TRBV5-1	TRBJ1-2	.	.	TGCGCCAGCAGCTTGTCACAGGTGGGCTATGGCTACACCTTC	CASSLSQVGYGYTF
TRBV9	TRBJ2-2	once	TRBD2	TGTGCCAGCAGCCCCTGGACTAGCAGCGGGGAGCTGTTTTTT	CASSPWTSSGELFF
TRBV9	TRBJ2-5	.	TRBD2	TGTGCCAGCAGCCCCCGGACTAGCGAGGGCCAAGAGACCCAGTACTTC	CASSPRTSEGQETQYF
TRBV28	TRBJ1-2	.	TRBD1	TGTGCCAGCAGTTTAGGACAGGCCGCTAACTATGGCTACACCTTC	CASSLGQAANYGYTF
TRBV10-3	TRBJ1-1	.	TRBD1	TGTGCCTCCATGGAGGTGCAGGGGGCAATGAACACTGAAGCTTTCTTT	CASMEVQGAMNTEAFF
TRBV6-1	TRBJ1-5	once	.	TGTGCCAGCAGTGAAGTAGTAATGCAGGTAGAGCATCAGCCCCAGCATTTT	CASSEVVMQVEHQPQHF
TRBV4-1	TRBJ2-1	once	TRBD1	TGCGCCAGCAGCCAAGAGAGGGACAGCAATGAGCAGTTCTTC	CASSQERDSNEQFF
TRBV5-1	TRBJ1-1	.	.	TGCGCCAGCAGCTTACAACCGGACATGCCTGAAGCTTTCTTT	CASSLQPDMPEAFF
TRBV9	TRBJ2-3	.	TRBD2	TGTGCCAGCAGCGCAGCGGGGGGGCCGTATACGCAGTATTTT	CASSAAGGPYTQYF
TRBV6-5	TRBJ1-1	.	.	TGTGCCAGCAGTTACTCGATCGGGACATTGAACACTGAAGCTTTCTTT	CASSYSIGTLNTEAFF
TRBV9	TRBJ1-2	.	TRBD1	TGTGCCAGCAGCGTTCGACAGGGTCTGGAGGGCTACACCTTC	CASSVRQGLEGYTF
TRBV9	TRBJ1-1	.	.	TGTGCCAGCAGCGTAGCCGGGAGCACTGAAGCTTTCTTT	CASSVAGSTEAFF
TRBV4-1	TRBJ1-3	.	.	TGCGCCAGCAGCCAAGTAAGAGGGGGTGGTGGAAACACCATATATTTT	CASSQVRGGGGNTIYF
TRBV29-1	TRBJ1-4	.	TRBD1	TGCAGCGTTGTGGGGACAGGAAATGAAAAACTGTTTTTT	CSVVGTGNEKLFF
TRBV30	TRBJ1-2	.	.	TGTGCCTGGGAAACGCCGGGCGGCGGGTACACCTTC	CAWETPGGGYTF
TRBV7-2	TRBJ2-7	few	.	TGTGCCAGCAGCTTAGACCGAGCACAGTACTTC	CASSLDRAQYF
TRBV6-2/TRBV6-3	TRBJ1-5	once	.	TGTGCCAGCAGTTCCCGAGGACTGAGCAATCAGCCCCAGCATTTT	CASSSRGLSNQPQHF
TRBV3-1/TRBV3-2	TRBJ1-1	.	TRBD1	TGTGCCAGCAGCCAATCCGGGACAGATTACTTTAGCATTAAGAACACTGAAGCTTTCTTT	CASSQSGTDYFSIKNTEAFF
TRBV4-3	TRBJ2-7	.	.	TGCGCCAGCAGCCAAAGGCAGGGGCGGTCCTACGAGCAGTACTTC	CASSQRQGRSYEQYF
TRBV7-9	TRBJ1-1	.	.	TGTGCCAGCAGCCCAGCGGGAGCTTTCTTT	CASSPAGAFF
TRBV10-3	TRBJ2-5	.	.	TGTGCCATCAGTCAGGACAGCCAAGAGACCCAGTACTTC	CAISQDSQETQYF
TRBV5-4	TRBJ1-2	.	.	TGTGCCAGCCGAAGGTCCTGGGGAGACTATGGCTACACCTTC	CASRRSWGDYGYTF
TRBV11-2	TRBJ2-3	.	TRBD2	TGTGCCAGCAGCAAAGAGGTGGGACTAGTCCCCACAGATACGCAGTATTTT	CASSKEVGLVPTDTQYF
TRBV13	TRBJ2-7	.	.	TGTGCCAGCAGCCGGACAACCTACGAGCAGTACTTC	CASSRTTYEQYF
TRBV13	TRBJ1-4	.	.	TGTGCCAGCAGCCTCCGGACCTATCCGGGGTATGAAAAACTGTTTTTT	CASSLRTYPGYEKLFF
TRBV4-3	TRBJ1-1	.	TRBD1	TGCGCCAGCAGCCCAAGACAGGGAATGAACACTGAAGCTTTCTTT	CASSPRQGMNTEAFF
TRBV19	TRBJ1-4	.	.	TGTGCCAGTAGGGTCCCGACAGCCCTTAATGAAAAACTGTTTTTT	CASRVPTALNEKLFF
TRBV28	TRBJ2-2	.	.	TGTGCCAGCAGTCTCAGACAGGCGGGCACCGGGGAGCTGTTTTTT	CASSLRQAGTGELFF
TRBV19	TRBJ1-1	once	.	TGTGCCAGTAGGGTGAACATGAACACTGAAGCTTTCTTT	CASRVNMNTEAFF
TRBV19	TRBJ2-7	few	TRBD1	TGTGCCAGTAGCCCCGGGACAGGTATGGCATACGAGCAGTACTTC	CASSPGTGMAYEQYF
TRBV19	TRBJ1-4	.	.	TGTGCCAGTAGTATTCATTGGGCAGTTTATGAAAAACTGTTTTTT	CASSIHWAVYEKLFF
TRBV6-1	TRBJ2-2	.	TRBD1	TGTGCCAGCAGTGAATCTCTTGGGACAGTGAACACCGGGGAGCTGTTTTTT	CASSESLGTVNTGELFF
TRBV7-9	TRBJ1-2	.	.	TGTGCCAGCAGCTCTGGCGGGGAGGGTGGCTATGGCTACACCTTC	CASSSGGEGGYGYTF
TRBV3-1/TRBV3-2	TRBJ2-3	.	TRBD2	TGTGCCAGCAGCCAGAAGCGGGGGGGCCAGGGAGATACGCAGTATTTT	CASSQKRGGQGDTQYF
TRBV5-4	TRBJ2-5	.	.	TGTGCCAGCAGCTTGTCAGGAACACCTCCTCAGACCCAGTACTTC	CASSLSGTPPQTQYF
TRBV15	TRBJ1-1	once	.	TGTGCCACCAGAGGGGGAGGGACTGAAGCTTTCTTT	CATRGGGTEAFF
TRBV4-1	TRBJ1-5	few	.	TGCGCCAGCAGCCGAGACAGGTCAAATCAGCCCCAGCATTTT	CASSRDRSNQPQHF